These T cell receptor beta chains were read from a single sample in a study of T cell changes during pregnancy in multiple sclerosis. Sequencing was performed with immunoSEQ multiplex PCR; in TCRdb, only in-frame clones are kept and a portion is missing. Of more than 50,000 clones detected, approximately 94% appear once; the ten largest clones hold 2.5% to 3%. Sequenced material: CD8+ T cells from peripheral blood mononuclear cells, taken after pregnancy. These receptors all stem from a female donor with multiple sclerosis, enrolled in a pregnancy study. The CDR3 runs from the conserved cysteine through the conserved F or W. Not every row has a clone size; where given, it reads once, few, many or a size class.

CASSIRGGNEQFF	TRBJ2-1	13	TRBV19	NA
CASSPTSGSSYEQYF	TRBJ2-7	15	TRBV4-1	NA
CASSIQGGETQYF	TRBJ2-5	13	TRBV19	NA
CASSIAGIEGTEAFF	TRBJ1-1	15	TRBV19	NA
CASSLGDRDGEQFF	TRBJ2-1	14	TRBV5-1	NA
CASSLYSGSQETQYF	TRBJ2-5	15	TRBV27	NA
CASSQEAQGANHYTF	TRBJ1-2	15	TRBV4-1	NA
CASSPLSGEQFF	TRBJ2-1	12	TRBV28	NA
CASSPDYGLYNEQFF	TRBJ2-1	15	TRBV28	NA
CAISESVGQGADYGYTF	TRBJ1-2	17	TRBV10-3	NA
CASSPGLADTDTQYF	TRBJ2-3	15	TRBV10-1	once
CANSMGGPYNEQFF	TRBJ2-1	14	TRBV19	NA
CASREEAGAAYEQYF	TRBJ2-7	15	TRBV6-6	NA
CASTESGQLQETQYF	TRBJ2-5	15	TRBV2	once
CASSSTGELFF	TRBJ2-2	11	TRBV25-1	NA
CASSPRTGRVTGEQFF	TRBJ2-1	16	TRBV9	NA
CASSLLRSNTEAFF	TRBJ1-1	14	TRBV5-6	NA
CASSIRLAGGHEQFF	TRBJ2-1	15	TRBV27	NA